The 15 T cell receptor beta chains presented below share a single source sample, sequenced in a study of PD-1 blockade in classical Hodgkin lymphoma. The time point is: cycle 4 day 1 (C4D1), after around six weeks of nivolumab. Every patient was affected by relapse after autologous stem cell transplantation, while exposure to brentuximab vedotin was not uniform. Assay: immunoSEQ multiplex PCR; the TCRdb copy retains only in-frame clones and omits some. This table has roughly 51,000 clones, around 76% appearing once. The sequencing here drew on peripheral blood mononuclear cells (PBMCs), taken before the fourth cycle of nivolumab. The receptors shown here come from a human donor with classical Hodgkin lymphoma.

V usage is TRBV19 and J usage is TRBJ1-5; 7 nucleotides agree with TRBD1. Germline-derived CDR1 and CDR2 are LNHDA and SQIVND (reference sequence). The ends lost 7 bases at V and 2 bases at J; junction bases unmatched: 8. CDR3 length: 15 amino acids. Written as DNA, the CDR3 is TGTGCCAGTAAAGACAGGGATCGTGGCAATCAGCCCCAGCATTTT. Encoded protein: CASKDRDRGNQPQHF.

The V call is TRBV29-1, the J call TRBJ2-2; 7 bases fit TRBD2. The V and J ends lost 2 bases and 4 bases, in that order; junction bases with no gene match: 4. Germline V CDR1 and CDR2: SQVTM, ANQGSEA. There are 14 residues in the CDR3. The CDR3 spells CSVERDYPTGELFF. CDR3 DNA: TGCAGCGTTGAAAGGGACTACCCCACCGGGGAGCTGTTTTTT.

The chain employs TRBV6-5 and TRBJ1-2; TRBD1 is a possible D gene (5 bases). V was pared by 6 bases and J by 8 bases, with 19 bases between. Germline CDR1 MNHEY, CDR2 SVGAGI. This CDR3 has 14 amino acids. The CDR3: CASRPGAVQRGYTF. CDR3 nucleotide sequence: TGTGCCAGCAGACCCGGGGCCGTTCAACGGGGCTACACCTTC.

The gene calls are TRBV11-2 and TRBJ2-5; maybe TRBD2 (6 bases). V lost 2 bases and J lost 5, with 9 bases in between. The CDR3 has 13 amino acids. The germline V gene encodes CDR1 SGHAT and CDR2 FQNNGV. The chain's CDR3 is CASSLLSGETQYF. Here the CDR3 DNA reads TGTGCCAGCAGCTTATTAAGCGGGGAGACCCAGTACTTC.

This clone has only a few counts. The gene calls are TRBV7-2 and TRBJ1-2; a weak D match, TRBD1 (5 bases). CDR1 and CDR2 (germline): SGHTA, FQGNSA. The CDR3 runs 15 residues. Trimming removed 1 base at V and 4 bases at J, with 13 bases between. The DNA of the CDR3 is TGTGCCAGCAGCTTAGTTCCAGGGAGTACCTATGGCTACACCTTC. It translates to CASSLVPGSTYGYTF.

The chain recombines TRBV7-2 with TRBJ1-1; D is perhaps TRBD1 (6 bases). Deletions cut 7 bases from V and 8 bases from J, with 17 bases between. The CDR3 sequence is 13 residues long. The germline gives CDR1 SGHTA, CDR2 FQGNSA. The CDR3 DNA reads TGTGCCAGCATCCTTGGACAGAAAGGGGAAGCTTTCTTT. Residues: CASILGQKGEAFF. Drawing the rest from reference TRBV7-2 and TRBJ1-1, the complete variable domain is GAGVSQSPSNKVTEKGKDVELRCDPISGHTALYWYRQSLGQGLEFLIYFQGNSAPDKSGLPSDRFSAERTGGSVSTLTIQRTQQEDSAVYLCASILGQKGEAFFGQGTRLTVV.

The CDR3 loop is CASSLITGLGGYTF. CDR3 sequence (DNA): TGTGCCAGCAGTCTAATCACAGGACTAGGGGGCTACACCTTC. The chain links TRBV27 to TRBJ1-2; maybe TRBD1 (5 bases). CDR1 MNHEY and CDR2 SMNVEV come from the germline V gene (reference sequence). V lost 5 bases and J lost 8, with 18 bases in between. The length of the CDR3 is 14 residues.

With regard to this clone: This CDR3 is also generated by other DNA sequences in the sample. The DNA for the CDR3 is TGTGCCAGCAGCGCCCTGGGGGCTGATCAAGAGACCCAGTACTTC. It encodes CASSALGADQETQYF. The V call is TRBV9, the J call TRBJ2-5, with D possibly matching TRBD1 (6 bases). The germline CDR1 and CDR2 sequences are SGDLS and YYNGEE. The ends were cut back, 3 bases at V and 2 bases at J, with 14 bases in the middle. This CDR3 contains 15 residues.

The J gene is TRBJ2-1, the V gene TRBV28, with 9 bases that match TRBD2. The germline CDR1 and CDR2 sequences are MDHEN and SYDVKM. The CDR3 runs 15 residues. The junction had 7 bases not matched to a gene; V was cut back by 2 bases and J by 8 bases. Here the CDR3 DNA reads TGTGCCAGCAGTTTAATTGCGGGAGGGGTCCATGAGCAGTTCTTC. This sequence encodes CASSLIAGGVHEQFF.

The V call is TRBV7-9, the J call TRBJ2-7; TRBD2 might be the D (5 bases). The V end lost 7 bases, the J end lost 0 bases, and 10 bases lay between the germline ends. Per germline, CDR1 SEHNR and CDR2 FQNEAQ (reference sequence). This CDR3 comprises 13 residues. Here the CDR3 reads CASTFGDSYEQYF. CDR3 nucleotides: TGTGCCAGCACATTCGGGGACTCCTACGAGCAGTACTTC.

Ten or more counts support this clone. This sequence joins TRBV2 and TRBJ2-7; D possibly corresponds to TRBD1 (6 bases). This CDR3 is built from 11 residues. CDR1 and CDR2 from the germline V gene are SNHLY and FYNNEI. V lost 4 bases and J lost 7, with 8 bases in between. Here the CDR3 DNA reads TGTGCCAGCAGTGGGACAGCTGAGCAGTACTTC. It specifies CASSGTAEQYF. Supplemented by reference TRBV2 and TRBJ2-7, the full variable domain reads EPEVTQTPSHQVTQMGQEVILRCVPISNHLYFYWYRQILGQKVEFLVSFYNNEISEKSEIFDDQFSVERPDGSNFTLKIRSTKLEDSAMYFCASSGTAEQYFGPGTRLTVT.

This chain links TRBV2 with TRBJ2-2, with a possible D match to TRBD2 (6 bases). The germline gives CDR1 SNHLY, CDR2 FYNNEI. The CDR3 is made up of 16 amino acids. The V gene lost 2 bases and the J gene lost 7 bases, with 17 bases spanning the gap. CDR3 bases: TGTGCCAGCAGTGAATCGGGTGGGAGGCCGAGCGGGGAGCTGTTTTTT. Its translation is CASSESGGRPSGELFF.

The chain joins TRBV4-2 to TRBJ2-7; 8 positions match TRBD1. This CDR3 comprises 13 residues. CDR1 is LGHNA and CDR2 is YNFKEQ in the germline V gene. The junction had 3 bases not matched to a gene; V was cut back by 1 base and J by 7 bases. CDR3 loop: CASSQAGGGEQYF. In DNA, the CDR3 is TGTGCCAGCAGCCAAGCAGGGGGCGGGGAGCAGTACTTC.

This sequence joins TRBV19 and TRBJ2-7; TRBD1 matches at 10 bases. Germline V gives CDR1 LNHDA, CDR2 SQIVND (reference sequence). J was trimmed by 6 bases and V by 5 bases; bases with no gene match: 1. This CDR3 is 12 amino acids long. The CDR3 sequence is CASSRTGGEQYF. The CDR3 DNA is TGTGCCAGTAGTCGGACAGGGGGCGAGCAGTACTTC.

The CDR3 DNA reads as TGTGCCAGCAGGCACAATAATGAGCAGTTCTTC. This encodes CASRHNNEQFF. The rearrangement joins TRBV6-5 to TRBJ2-1; D is ambiguous. CDR1 MNHEY and CDR2 SVGAGI come from the germline V gene. Trimming pared 6 bases from V and 7 bases from J, leaving 7 bases between. This CDR3 has 11 amino acids.